Listed here are 14 T cell receptor beta chains from one sample, sequenced in a study of T cells in Graves' hyperthyroidism and ophthalmopathy. Template material for amplifying TCR beta CDR3 regions consisted of RNA transcripts. Carried out on the TCR CDR3, a first-round RT-PCR used the HTBI primer set. TCRdb itself ran the multiplex PCR reads through MiXCR, one entry per CDR3 protein. The profile shows some 380,000 distinct CDR3 sequences, approximately 13% of them singletons. Sequenced input: blood. The receptors here all came from a young man with Graves' hyperthyroidism that later progressed to Graves' ophthalmopathy.

This clonotype has a handful of counts. The gene calls are TRBV19 and TRBJ2-3; D might be TRBD2 (6 bases). V was shortened by 5 bases and J by 1 base, with 22 bases between the two germline ends. Germline CDR1 is LNHDA and CDR2 is SQIVND (reference sequence). The CDR3 spans 18 residues. CDR3 nucleotide sequence: TGTGCCAGTAGTCTCTTGGGGCAGGGAGGAATGGGCACAGATACGCAGTATTTT. This translates into CASSLLGQGGMGTDTQYF. Full variable domain (missing parts from reference TRBV19 and TRBJ2-3): DGGITQSPKYLFRKEGQNVTLSCEQNLNHDAMYWYRQDPGQGLRLIYYSQIVNDFQKGDIAEGYSVSREKKESFPLTVTSAQKNPTAFYLCASSLLGQGGMGTDTQYFGPGTRLTVL.

This clonotype was counted at least ten times. The chain combines TRBV20-1 with TRBJ2-1; D is undetermined. Trimming removed 3 bases at V and 4 bases at J, with 13 bases between. CDR3 length: 14 residues. The germline gives CDR1 DFQATT, CDR2 SNEGSKA (reference sequence). The CDR3 nucleotides read TGCAGTGCTAGCAGGCTGATGGATTACAATGAGCAGTTCTTC. Amino acids: CSASRLMDYNEQFF.

The chain joins TRBV20-1 to TRBJ1-6; weak D call: TRBD1 (5 bases). V lost 5 bases and J 0 bases, leaving 11 bases between the germline ends. CDR3 length: 15 residues. Germline assignment: CDR1 DFQATT and CDR2 SNEGSKA (reference sequence). CDR3 in DNA: TGCAGTGCTGCCCGCGGGGGCTCCTATAATTCACCCCTCCACTTT. This sequence encodes CSAARGGSYNSPLHF.

The J gene is TRBJ2-1, the V gene TRBV5-1; the D is unclear. Trimming shortened V by 1 base and J by 8 bases, and 13 bases separated the two germline ends. The CDR3 sequence is 14 residues long. Germline V gene lookup returns CDR1 SGHRS and CDR2 YFSETQ. CDR3 sequence (DNA): TGCGCCAGCAGCTTGTATTTCACGTCGGATGAGCAGTTCTTC. The encoded protein is CASSLYFTSDEQFF.

J is TRBJ2-3 and V is TRBV4-1; D unresolved. Trimming left V 0 bases short and J 2 bases short, with 9 bases between. Per germline, CDR1 MGHRA and CDR2 YSYEKL. CDR3 length equals 15 residues. The CDR3, as DNA: TGCGCCAGCAGCCAAGATTTAGGCTTCACAGATACGCAGTATTTT. It yields the protein CASSQDLGFTDTQYF.

The chain recombines TRBV19 with TRBJ1-5, with D uncertain. CDR1 and CDR2 (germline): LNHDA, SQIVND (reference sequence). Between the trimmed V and J ends, which lost 5 bases and 8 bases, there was a span of 13 bases. The CDR3 runs 13 residues. DNA for the CDR3: TGTGCCAGTAGTCCAACGGTCCGCGAGCCCCAGCATTTT. Translating it yields CASSPTVREPQHF.

This clonotype has just a few counts. J is TRBJ2-7 and V is TRBV7-9; possible D gene TRBD2, 5 bases. Germline assignment: CDR1 SEHNR and CDR2 FQNEAQ (reference sequence). The length of the CDR3 is 14 residues. V was trimmed by 5 bases and J by 2 bases, leaving 13 bases between them. This CDR3 is CASSPGIYPYEQYF. The CDR3 coding sequence is TGTGCCAGCAGCCCCGGGATTTACCCCTACGAGCAGTACTTC. Together with reference TRBV7-9 and TRBJ2-7, the CDR3 gives the full variable domain: DTGVSQNPRHKITKRGQNVTFRCDPISEHNRLYWYRQTLGQGPEFLTYFQNEAQLEKSRLLSDRFSAERPKGSFSTLEIQRTEQGDSAMYLCASSPGIYPYEQYFGPGTRLTVT.

This clonotype was counted once. J is TRBJ2-3 and V is TRBV9, with 7 positions matching TRBD2. The CDR3 extends over 14 amino acids. Germline trimming cut 3 bases from V and 8 bases from J; bases unmatched to any gene: 9. CDR1 is SGDLS, CDR2 YYNGEE, per germline. The CDR3 loop is CASSAGLSLGTQYF. CDR3 nucleotide sequence: TGTGCCAGCAGCGCGGGACTATCCCTGGGTACGCAGTATTTT.

The sample holds one count of this clonotype. One base away lies a much larger clone, so this may be a sequencing read error. The V call is TRBV6-2 or TRBV6-3, the J call TRBJ2-3, with TRBD2 matching 12 bases. The CDR3 has 16 amino acids. Germline-derived CDR1 and CDR2 are MNHEY and SVGEGT. In DNA form, the CDR3 reads TGTGCCAGCAGTGGTTCTAGCGGGGGGGCGGGAAATACGCATTATTTT. Translation gives CASSGSSGGAGNTHYF.

For this clonotype: This may stem from a read error, because a much larger clone lies one nucleotide away. The chain is built from TRBV3-1 and TRBJ1-2; 8 bases fit TRBD1. The CDR3 spans 17 residues. Germline CDR1 and CDR2: LGHDT and YNNKEL (reference sequence). As DNA, the CDR3 is TGTGCCAGGAGCCAAGGTATGGGACAGGACTCCCACTATGGCTACACCTTC. Amino acid sequence: CARSQGMGQDSHYGYTF.

The chain links TRBV5-5 to TRBJ2-7; perhaps TRBD2 as D (6 bases). The germline V gene has CDR1 SGHKS and CDR2 YYEKEE (reference sequence). The CDR3 loop spans 14 amino acids. V was trimmed by 3 bases and J by 3 bases, leaving 13 bases between them. CDR3 sequence reads: CASSWGLALYEQYF. The DNA of the CDR3 is TGTGCCAGCAGCTGGGGACTGGCCCTCTACGAGCAGTACTTC.

This clonotype has at least ten counts. The CDR3 region is CASRGSYSGNTIYF. DNA of the CDR3: TGTGCCAGCAGGGGCAGTTACTCTGGAAACACCATATATTTT. This chain joins TRBV2 and TRBJ1-3; D unresolved. The V gene's germline CDR1 is SNHLY and CDR2 FYNNEI. This CDR3 region has 14 residues. Between the trimmed V and J ends, which lost 6 bases and 0 bases, there was a span of 9 bases.

This clonotype has just a few counts. V usage is TRBV30 and J usage is TRBJ2-1; 7 bases are shared with TRBD1. There are 14 residues in the CDR3. The junction had 8 bases not matched to a gene; V was cut back by 7 bases and J by 2 bases. CDR1 is GTSNPN, CDR2 SVGIG, per germline (reference sequence). The CDR3 region has the DNA TGTGCCTCCTATGAAGGGGGCGCCTACAATGAGCAGTTCTTC. Protein: CASYEGGAYNEQFF. The whole variable domain, filled in from reference TRBV30 and TRBJ2-1, reads SQTIHQWPATLVQPVGSPLSLECTVEGTSNPNLYWYRQAAGRGLQLLFYSVGIGQISSEVPQNLSASRPQDRQFILSSKKLLLSDSGFYLCASYEGGAYNEQFFGPGTRLTVL.

This clonotype was counted only a few times. The genes are TRBV7-2 and TRBJ2-2, with 8 bases identical to TRBD2. Germline V gene data show CDR1 as SGHTA and CDR2 as FQGNSA. The ends lost 1 base at V and 7 bases at J; junction bases unmatched: 8. This CDR3 has 16 residues. The CDR3: CASSLVAGGAYGELFF. In DNA form, the CDR3 reads TGTGCCAGCAGCTTAGTTGCCGGGGGGGCCTACGGGGAGCTGTTTTTT.